A selection of T cell receptor beta chains follows, all from one sample in a study of blood T cell repertoires in COVID-19. Produced via immunoSEQ multiplex PCR; TCRdb's table is partial and in-frame only. The table has about 74,000 clones, around 88% seen once. The sample taken for sequencing was peripheral blood. The receptor set was obtained from a woman aged 80 or over with active or convalescent COVID-19. Each CDR3 is given with its conserved first and last residue. A D gene is named only where the DNA matches it firmly. Where a row states a size, it is once, few, many or the class of an expanded clone; other rows omit it.

D gene: .; J gene: TRBJ1-2; V gene: TRBV30; clone size: .; CDR3 DNA: TGTGCCTGGAGCCGCCGGGGGTCCGGTGGCTACACCTTC; CDR3 protein: CAWSRRGSGGYTF
D gene: TRBD1; J gene: TRBJ2-1; V gene: TRBV6-6; clone size: .; CDR3 DNA: TGTGCCAGCAGTTACAGAGGGGGCCGATATAACAATGAGCAGTTCTTC; CDR3 protein: CASSYRGGRYNNEQFF
D gene: TRBD2; J gene: TRBJ2-1; V gene: TRBV11-3; clone size: once; CDR3 DNA: TGTGCCAGCAGCTTAGGAGCGACTAGCGGGCTCAGCTCCTACAATGAGCAGTTCTTC; CDR3 protein: CASSLGATSGLSSYNEQFF
D gene: TRBD1; J gene: TRBJ1-2; V gene: TRBV3-1/TRBV3-2; clone size: .; CDR3 DNA: TGTGCCAGCAGCCAATGGGACAGGGGGCCGGGCTATGGCTACACCTTC; CDR3 protein: CASSQWDRGPGYGYTF
D gene: .; J gene: TRBJ2-7; V gene: TRBV27; clone size: .; CDR3 DNA: TGTGCCAGCAGTTTTAGGGGAAGAGATCCAGAGCAGTACTTC; CDR3 protein: CASSFRGRDPEQYF
D gene: .; J gene: TRBJ2-7; V gene: TRBV6-2/TRBV6-3; clone size: .; CDR3 DNA: TGTGCCAGCAGTTACTCGCGGGGTCTGACGGGAAGGGGGTACTTC; CDR3 protein: CASSYSRGLTGRGYF
D gene: .; J gene: TRBJ1-3; V gene: TRBV19; clone size: .; CDR3 DNA: TGTGCCAGTAGCGCCCCTTGGGCAGGTCCTGGAAACACCATATATTTT; CDR3 protein: CASSAPWAGPGNTIYF
D gene: .; J gene: TRBJ1-1; V gene: TRBV10-3; clone size: .; CDR3 DNA: TGTGCCATCAGTGAGTCGGGAGGAGATTACACTGAAGCTTTCTTT; CDR3 protein: CAISESGGDYTEAFF
D gene: TRBD2; J gene: TRBJ2-5; V gene: TRBV7-8; clone size: .; CDR3 DNA: TGTGCCAGCAGCCTCGGACTAGCGGCACAAGAGACCCAGTACTTC; CDR3 protein: CASSLGLAAQETQYF
D gene: TRBD1; J gene: TRBJ1-2; V gene: TRBV18; clone size: .; CDR3 DNA: TGTGCCAGCTCATCCGGGACAGCGACTGATGGCTACACCTTC; CDR3 protein: CASSSGTATDGYTF
D gene: .; J gene: TRBJ2-3; V gene: TRBV6-5; clone size: .; CDR3 DNA: TGTGCCAGCAGTTACGGGGTGCGGGGTAGCACAGATACGCAGTATTTT; CDR3 protein: CASSYGVRGSTDTQYF
D gene: .; J gene: TRBJ1-5; V gene: TRBV29-1; clone size: .; CDR3 DNA: TGCAGCGTGACTCAGGGGAGGGGTGGTCAGCCCCAGCATTTT; CDR3 protein: CSVTQGRGGQPQHF
D gene: TRBD1; J gene: TRBJ1-5; V gene: TRBV4-3; clone size: once; CDR3 DNA: TGCGCCAGCAGCCTCAGGGGGATTGGGCAGCCCCAGCATTTT; CDR3 protein: CASSLRGIGQPQHF
D gene: TRBD2; J gene: TRBJ2-3; V gene: TRBV5-1; clone size: .; CDR3 DNA: TGCGCCAGCAGCTTGGCGCTAGCGGGGGCTCTAGATACGCAGTATTTT; CDR3 protein: CASSLALAGALDTQYF
D gene: .; J gene: TRBJ2-7; V gene: TRBV4-3; clone size: .; CDR3 DNA: TGCGCCAGCAGCCAAGGTAGCACCAGCCACGAGCAGTACTTC; CDR3 protein: CASSQGSTSHEQYF
D gene: TRBD1; J gene: TRBJ2-7; V gene: TRBV7-8; clone size: once; CDR3 DNA: TGTGCCAGCAGCCCAGGGACAGCGCCCCGATTCTACGAGCAGTACTTC; CDR3 protein: CASSPGTAPRFYEQYF
D gene: .; J gene: TRBJ1-2; V gene: TRBV9; clone size: .; CDR3 DNA: TGTGCCAGCAGCCCACACCTCTATGGCTACACCTTC; CDR3 protein: CASSPHLYGYTF
D gene: .; J gene: TRBJ2-7; V gene: TRBV5-1; clone size: .; CDR3 DNA: TGCGCCAGCAGCTCCGAGAGAGGGTTCGAGCAGTACTTC; CDR3 protein: CASSSERGFEQYF
D gene: .; J gene: TRBJ1-4; V gene: TRBV5-5; clone size: once; CDR3 DNA: TGTGCCAGCAGCTTGACTGCTGTAACTAATGAAAAACTGTTTTTT; CDR3 protein: CASSLTAVTNEKLFF
D gene: TRBD1; J gene: TRBJ1-2; V gene: TRBV12-3/TRBV12-4; clone size: .; CDR3 DNA: TGTGCCAGCAGTTTAGCGACAGGGCGAGGCTACACCTTC; CDR3 protein: CASSLATGRGYTF
D gene: .; J gene: TRBJ1-1; V gene: TRBV11-1; clone size: .; CDR3 DNA: TGTGCCAGCAGCCCGCGCATCGATAAAATGAACACTGAAGCTTTCTTT; CDR3 protein: CASSPRIDKMNTEAFF
D gene: .; J gene: TRBJ1-1; V gene: TRBV19; clone size: .; CDR3 DNA: TGTGCCAGTAGTATCGGGGGGATGGGGAACACTGAAGCTTTCTTT; CDR3 protein: CASSIGGMGNTEAFF
D gene: TRBD1; J gene: TRBJ1-6; V gene: TRBV5-5; clone size: .; CDR3 DNA: TGTGCCAGCAGCGAATTGGACAGGGTTAGTTTGGGCCTCCACTTT; CDR3 protein: CASSELDRVSLGLHF
D gene: TRBD2; J gene: TRBJ2-2; V gene: TRBV7-2; clone size: .; CDR3 DNA: TGTGCCAGCAGCTCCCGGAGCGGGAGGCCCACCGGGGAGCTGTTTTTT; CDR3 protein: CASSSRSGRPTGELFF
D gene: TRBD1; J gene: TRBJ1-4; V gene: TRBV19; clone size: .; CDR3 DNA: TGTGCCAGTAGTATAGGGACAGGACCAAATGAAAAACTGTTTTTT; CDR3 protein: CASSIGTGPNEKLFF
D gene: .; J gene: TRBJ2-3; V gene: TRBV19; clone size: once; CDR3 DNA: TGTGCCGTCAAAGGGGGGGCCGATACGCAGTATTTT; CDR3 protein: CAVKGGADTQYF
D gene: TRBD1; J gene: TRBJ1-3; V gene: TRBV5-1; clone size: .; CDR3 DNA: TGCGCCAGCAGCTTGTACAGGGGCGATGGAAACACCATATATTTT; CDR3 protein: CASSLYRGDGNTIYF
D gene: .; J gene: TRBJ1-2; V gene: TRBV11-3; clone size: .; CDR3 DNA: TGTGCCAGTAGCGAAGGAGACTATGGCTACACCTTC; CDR3 protein: CASSEGDYGYTF
D gene: TRBD2; J gene: TRBJ2-3; V gene: TRBV7-2; clone size: .; CDR3 DNA: TGTGCCAGCAGCTTACTAGCGGGAACCACAGATACGCAGTATTTT; CDR3 protein: CASSLLAGTTDTQYF
D gene: .; J gene: TRBJ2-3; V gene: TRBV24-1; clone size: .; CDR3 DNA: TGTGCCACCAGTGATAGGGACTCCACCACAGATACGCAGTATTTT; CDR3 protein: CATSDRDSTTDTQYF
D gene: TRBD1; J gene: TRBJ1-6; V gene: TRBV15; clone size: .; CDR3 DNA: TGTGCCACCAGCCGTACCCGAATTCGACAGGGGTATAATTCACCCCTCCACTTT; CDR3 protein: CATSRTRIRQGYNSPLHF
D gene: .; J gene: TRBJ1-2; V gene: TRBV12-5; clone size: .; CDR3 DNA: TGTGCCATTGAGTTAGGGGTAAGGGGCTATGGCTACACCTTC; CDR3 protein: CAIELGVRGYGYTF
D gene: .; J gene: TRBJ1-5; V gene: TRBV3-1/TRBV3-2; clone size: .; CDR3 DNA: TGTGCCAGCAGCCAAGGGGGCAGGGGCCATAGCAATCAGCCCCAGCATTTT; CDR3 protein: CASSQGGRGHSNQPQHF
D gene: .; J gene: TRBJ1-1; V gene: TRBV7-9; clone size: .; CDR3 DNA: TGTGCCAGCAGCTTAGGGCAGAACACTGAAGCTTTCTTT; CDR3 protein: CASSLGQNTEAFF
D gene: .; J gene: TRBJ2-3; V gene: TRBV5-8; clone size: .; CDR3 DNA: TGTGCCAGCCTAAGGGGCGGCACAGATACGCAGTATTTT; CDR3 protein: CASLRGGTDTQYF
D gene: TRBD2; J gene: TRBJ2-7; V gene: TRBV9; clone size: .; CDR3 DNA: TGTGCCAGCAGCGTAGGGCGGGGGGAATACTACGAGCAGTACTTC; CDR3 protein: CASSVGRGEYYEQYF
D gene: .; J gene: TRBJ1-2; V gene: TRBV12-3/TRBV12-4; clone size: few; CDR3 DNA: TGTGCCAGCAGTTTCCTTCGCGGTGGCTACACCTTC; CDR3 protein: CASSFLRGGYTF
D gene: TRBD1; J gene: TRBJ2-5; V gene: TRBV6-5; clone size: once; CDR3 DNA: TGTGCCAGCACCGACAGGGGATTAGAGACCCAGTACTTC; CDR3 protein: CASTDRGLETQYF
D gene: TRBD2; J gene: TRBJ2-1; V gene: TRBV15; clone size: .; CDR3 DNA: TGTGCCACCAGCAGACTAAGGGCTAGCGGGGAATATGAGCAGTTCTTC; CDR3 protein: CATSRLRASGEYEQFF
D gene: TRBD1; J gene: TRBJ1-5; V gene: TRBV7-8; clone size: .; CDR3 DNA: TGTGCCAGCAGCACACGACAGGGAAAGCAGCCCCAGCATTTT; CDR3 protein: CASSTRQGKQPQHF
D gene: .; J gene: TRBJ2-1; V gene: TRBV3-1/TRBV3-2; clone size: .; CDR3 DNA: TGTGCCAGCAGCCTCCTGAGGGGGAAAGGTGAGCAGTTCTTC; CDR3 protein: CASSLLRGKGEQFF
D gene: TRBD1; J gene: TRBJ1-6; V gene: TRBV6-5; clone size: .; CDR3 DNA: TGTGCCAGCAGCCCCAGACAGGGTTGGCGGTCACCCCTCCACTTT; CDR3 protein: CASSPRQGWRSPLHF
D gene: .; J gene: TRBJ1-1; V gene: TRBV13; clone size: .; CDR3 DNA: TGTGCCAGCAGCTTGGAGCCTCGGACTGAAGCTTTCTTT; CDR3 protein: CASSLEPRTEAFF
D gene: TRBD2; J gene: TRBJ2-5; V gene: TRBV11-2; clone size: .; CDR3 DNA: TGTGCCAGCAGCTCAGGGACTAGCGGGAGTGGGGAGACCCAGTACTTC; CDR3 protein: CASSSGTSGSGETQYF
D gene: TRBD1; J gene: TRBJ1-1; V gene: TRBV5-4; clone size: .; CDR3 DNA: TGTGCCAGCAGCTACCTCACCGGACAGGGGTTTGGTGAAGCTTTCTTT; CDR3 protein: CASSYLTGQGFGEAFF
D gene: .; J gene: TRBJ2-7; V gene: TRBV11-2; clone size: .; CDR3 DNA: TGTGCCAGCAGACGCGGGACAGCCGGGGAGCAGTACTTC; CDR3 protein: CASRRGTAGEQYF
D gene: TRBD1; J gene: TRBJ1-3; V gene: TRBV11-3; clone size: .; CDR3 DNA: TGTGCCAGCAGCTTAGGCTCCGGGACAGGGGACGGAAACACCATATATTTT; CDR3 protein: CASSLGSGTGDGNTIYF
D gene: TRBD1; J gene: TRBJ1-6; V gene: TRBV5-1; clone size: .; CDR3 DNA: TGCGCCAGCAGCTTGGAGGGACAGGTCCCTTCACCCCTCCACTTT; CDR3 protein: CASSLEGQVPSPLHF
D gene: .; J gene: TRBJ1-2; V gene: TRBV5-1; clone size: .; CDR3 DNA: TGCGCCAGCAGCTCCCAATCCCCTCTCTCGACAGGCTATAACTATGGCTACACCTTC; CDR3 protein: CASSSQSPLSTGYNYGYTF
D gene: .; J gene: TRBJ1-3; V gene: TRBV18; clone size: .; CDR3 DNA: TGTGCCAGCTCCTACCAGGGCCTTGGAAACACCATATATTTT; CDR3 protein: CASSYQGLGNTIYF
D gene: TRBD1; J gene: TRBJ2-7; V gene: TRBV19; clone size: .; CDR3 DNA: TGTGCCAGTAGTATGCCGGGACAGGGGATAAAGGAGCAGTACTTC; CDR3 protein: CASSMPGQGIKEQYF
D gene: .; J gene: TRBJ1-1; V gene: TRBV6-5; clone size: .; CDR3 DNA: TGTGCCAGCAGTTACTGGGGGGTGAACACTGAAGCTTTCTTT; CDR3 protein: CASSYWGVNTEAFF
D gene: TRBD1; J gene: TRBJ1-5; V gene: TRBV19; clone size: .; CDR3 DNA: TGTGCCAGTAGGACAGGGAGGAATCAGCCCCAGCATTTT; CDR3 protein: CASRTGRNQPQHF
D gene: TRBD1; J gene: TRBJ2-1; V gene: TRBV7-8; clone size: .; CDR3 DNA: TGTGCCAGCAGCTTAGCGGGGTACAGGGGAACCTACAATGAGCAGTTCTTC; CDR3 protein: CASSLAGYRGTYNEQFF